This T cell receptor (beta chain) was retrieved from a study of shared clonotypes between healthy human individuals. For the study at large: Per donor, CD8 memory used one plate, CD8 naive used two, CD4 memory used three and CD4 naive used three. Study-wide findings and caveats: Shared across a few donors were roughly 4.7% of the naive CD4 clonotypes.

The CDR3 is made up of 14 amino acids. V lost 7 bases, J lost 1 base, and 7 bases stayed unmatched. In germline, CDR1 is MDHEN, CDR2 SYDVKM. In its sample, this clone was seen a few times. Its antigen remains unidentified. Produced via immunoSEQ multiplex PCR; TCRdb's table is partial and in-frame only. The data contain around 370,000 clones, approximately 97% of them singletons. The sequenced sample was memory CD8+ T cells sorted from blood. This sample's subset: CD45RO+ cells pooled with CCR7-negative TemRA cells. V and J are TRBV28 and TRBJ2-7, with TRBD2 matching over 7 bases. This clonotype was obtained from a man in his thirties or forties in good health. CDR3 sequence reads: CASMGGSLSYEQYF. CDR3 sequence (DNA): TGTGCCAGCATGGGCGGGAGCCTGTCCTACGAGCAGTACTTC.